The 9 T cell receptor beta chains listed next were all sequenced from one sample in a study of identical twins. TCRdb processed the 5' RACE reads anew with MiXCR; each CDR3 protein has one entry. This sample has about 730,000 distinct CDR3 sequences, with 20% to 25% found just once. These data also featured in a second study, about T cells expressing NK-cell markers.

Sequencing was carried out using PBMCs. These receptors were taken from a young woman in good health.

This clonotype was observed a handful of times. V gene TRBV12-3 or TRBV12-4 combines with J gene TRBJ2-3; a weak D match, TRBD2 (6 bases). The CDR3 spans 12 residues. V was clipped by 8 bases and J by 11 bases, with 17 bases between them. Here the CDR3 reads CASYPLAGRQYF. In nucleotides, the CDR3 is TGTGCCAGCTACCCCCTGGCCGGGAGGCAGTATTTT.

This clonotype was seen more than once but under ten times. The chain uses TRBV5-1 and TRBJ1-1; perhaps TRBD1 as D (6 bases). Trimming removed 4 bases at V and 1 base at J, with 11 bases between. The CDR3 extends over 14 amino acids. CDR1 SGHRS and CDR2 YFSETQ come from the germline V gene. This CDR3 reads CASSPSGANTEAFF. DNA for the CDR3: TGCGCCAGCAGCCCATCAGGGGCGAACACTGAAGCTTTCTTT.

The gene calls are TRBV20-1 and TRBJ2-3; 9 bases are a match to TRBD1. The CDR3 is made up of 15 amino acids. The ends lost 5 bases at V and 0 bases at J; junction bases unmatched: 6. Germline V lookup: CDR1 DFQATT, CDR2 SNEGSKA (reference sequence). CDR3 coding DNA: TGCAGTGCTCGATCCGGGACAGGGAGCACAGATACGCAGTATTTT. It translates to CSARSGTGSTDTQYF.

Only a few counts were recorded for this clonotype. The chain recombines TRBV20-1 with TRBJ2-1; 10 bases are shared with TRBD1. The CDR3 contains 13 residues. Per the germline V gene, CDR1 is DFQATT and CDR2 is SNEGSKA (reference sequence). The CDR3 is CRSGTGARGEQFF. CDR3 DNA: TGCAGGTCCGGGACAGGGGCCAGGGGAGAGCAGTTCTTC.

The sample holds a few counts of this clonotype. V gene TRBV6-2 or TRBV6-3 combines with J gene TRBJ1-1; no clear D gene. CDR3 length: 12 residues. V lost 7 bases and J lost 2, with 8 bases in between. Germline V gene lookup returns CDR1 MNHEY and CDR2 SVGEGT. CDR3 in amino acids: CASIADNTEAFF. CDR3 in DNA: TGTGCCAGCATCGCCGACAACACTGAAGCTTTCTTT.

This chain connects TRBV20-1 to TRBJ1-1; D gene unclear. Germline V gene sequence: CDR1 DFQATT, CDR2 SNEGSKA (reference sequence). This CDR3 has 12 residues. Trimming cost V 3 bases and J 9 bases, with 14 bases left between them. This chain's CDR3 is CSASTAFVQAFF. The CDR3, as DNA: TGCAGTGCTAGCACAGCCTTTGTGCAAGCTTTCTTT.

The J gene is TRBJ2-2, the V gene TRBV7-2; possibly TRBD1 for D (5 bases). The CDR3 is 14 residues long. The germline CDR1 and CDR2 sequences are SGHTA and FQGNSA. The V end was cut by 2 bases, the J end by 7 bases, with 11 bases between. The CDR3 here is CASSLSGSDGELFF. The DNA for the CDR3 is TGTGCCAGCAGCTTATCAGGGTCGGACGGGGAGCTGTTTTTT.

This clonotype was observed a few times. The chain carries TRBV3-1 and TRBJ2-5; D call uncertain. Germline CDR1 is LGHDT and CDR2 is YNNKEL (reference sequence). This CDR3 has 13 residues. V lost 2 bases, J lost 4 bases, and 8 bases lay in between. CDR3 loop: CASSQRSGETQYF. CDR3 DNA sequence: TGTGCCAGCAGCCAAAGGTCAGGAGAGACCCAGTACTTC.

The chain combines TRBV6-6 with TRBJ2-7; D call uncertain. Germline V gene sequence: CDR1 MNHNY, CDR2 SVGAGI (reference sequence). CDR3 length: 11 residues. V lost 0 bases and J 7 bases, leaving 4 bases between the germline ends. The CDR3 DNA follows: TGTGCCAGCAGTTACTCCGTAGAGCAGTACTTC. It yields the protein CASSYSVEQYF.